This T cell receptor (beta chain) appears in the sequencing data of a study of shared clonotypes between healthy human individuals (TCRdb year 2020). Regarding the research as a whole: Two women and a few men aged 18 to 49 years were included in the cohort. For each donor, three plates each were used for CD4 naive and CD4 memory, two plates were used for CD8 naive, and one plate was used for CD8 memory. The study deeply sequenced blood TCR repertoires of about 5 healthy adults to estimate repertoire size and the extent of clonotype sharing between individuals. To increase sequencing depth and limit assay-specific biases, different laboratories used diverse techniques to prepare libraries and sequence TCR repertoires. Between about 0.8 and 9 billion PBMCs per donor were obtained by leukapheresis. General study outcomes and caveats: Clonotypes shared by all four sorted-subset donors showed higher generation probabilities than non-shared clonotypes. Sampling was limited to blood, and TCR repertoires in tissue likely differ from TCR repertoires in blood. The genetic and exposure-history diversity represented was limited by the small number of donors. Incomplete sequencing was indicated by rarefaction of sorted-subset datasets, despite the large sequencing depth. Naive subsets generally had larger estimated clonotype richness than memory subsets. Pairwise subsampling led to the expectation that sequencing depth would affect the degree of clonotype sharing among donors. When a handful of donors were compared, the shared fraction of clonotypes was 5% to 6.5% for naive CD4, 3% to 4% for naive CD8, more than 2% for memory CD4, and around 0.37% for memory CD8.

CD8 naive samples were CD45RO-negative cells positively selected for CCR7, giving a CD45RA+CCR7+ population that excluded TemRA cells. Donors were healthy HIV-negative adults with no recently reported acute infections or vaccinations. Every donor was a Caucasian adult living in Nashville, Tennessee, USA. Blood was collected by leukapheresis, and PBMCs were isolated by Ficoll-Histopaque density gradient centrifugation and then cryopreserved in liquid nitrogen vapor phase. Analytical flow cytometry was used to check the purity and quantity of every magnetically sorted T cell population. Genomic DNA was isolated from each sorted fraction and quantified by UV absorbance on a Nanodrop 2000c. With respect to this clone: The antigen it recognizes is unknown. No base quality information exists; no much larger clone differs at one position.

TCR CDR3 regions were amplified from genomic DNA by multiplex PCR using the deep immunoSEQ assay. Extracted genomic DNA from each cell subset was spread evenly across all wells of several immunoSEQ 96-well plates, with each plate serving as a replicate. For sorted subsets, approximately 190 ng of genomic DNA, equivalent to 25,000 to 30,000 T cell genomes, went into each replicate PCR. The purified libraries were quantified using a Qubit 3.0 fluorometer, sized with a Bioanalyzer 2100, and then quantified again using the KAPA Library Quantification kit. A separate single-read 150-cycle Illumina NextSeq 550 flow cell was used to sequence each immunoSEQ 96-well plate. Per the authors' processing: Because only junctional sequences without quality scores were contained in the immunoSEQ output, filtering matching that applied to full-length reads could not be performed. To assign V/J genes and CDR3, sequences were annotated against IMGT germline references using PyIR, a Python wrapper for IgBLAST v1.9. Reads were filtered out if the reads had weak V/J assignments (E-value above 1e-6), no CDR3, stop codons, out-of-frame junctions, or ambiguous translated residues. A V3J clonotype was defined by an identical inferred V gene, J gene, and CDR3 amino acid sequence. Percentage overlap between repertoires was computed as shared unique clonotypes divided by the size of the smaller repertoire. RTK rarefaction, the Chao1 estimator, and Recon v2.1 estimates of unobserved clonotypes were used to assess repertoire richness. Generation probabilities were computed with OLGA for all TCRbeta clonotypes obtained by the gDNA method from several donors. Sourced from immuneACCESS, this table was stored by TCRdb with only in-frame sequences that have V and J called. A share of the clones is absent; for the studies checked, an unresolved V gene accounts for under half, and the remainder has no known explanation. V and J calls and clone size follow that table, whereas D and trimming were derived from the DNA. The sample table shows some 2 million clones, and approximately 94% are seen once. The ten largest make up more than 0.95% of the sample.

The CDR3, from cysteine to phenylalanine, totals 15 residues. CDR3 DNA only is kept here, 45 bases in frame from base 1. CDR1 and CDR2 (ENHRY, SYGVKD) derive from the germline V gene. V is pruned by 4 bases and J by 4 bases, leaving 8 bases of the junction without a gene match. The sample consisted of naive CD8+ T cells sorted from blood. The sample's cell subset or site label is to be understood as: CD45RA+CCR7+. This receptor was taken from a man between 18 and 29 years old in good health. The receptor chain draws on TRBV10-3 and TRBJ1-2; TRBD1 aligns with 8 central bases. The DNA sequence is TGTGCCATCAGTGTGGTGGACAGGGATACCTATGGCTACACCTTC. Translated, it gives CAISVVDRDTYGYTF.